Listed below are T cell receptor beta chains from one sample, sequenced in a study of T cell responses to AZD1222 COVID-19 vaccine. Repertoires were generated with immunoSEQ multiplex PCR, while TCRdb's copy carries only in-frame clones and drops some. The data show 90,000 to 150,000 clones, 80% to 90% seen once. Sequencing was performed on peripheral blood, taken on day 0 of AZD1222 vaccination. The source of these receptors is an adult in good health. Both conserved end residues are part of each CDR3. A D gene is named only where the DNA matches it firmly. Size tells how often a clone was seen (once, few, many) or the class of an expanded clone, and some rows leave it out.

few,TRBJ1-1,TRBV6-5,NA,CASTPEGNTEAFF,TGTGCCAGCACCCCCGAAGGAAACACTGAAGCTTTCTTT
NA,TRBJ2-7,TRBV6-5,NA,CATAYSGQTYEQYF,TGTGCCACAGCCTATTCGGGGCAGACCTACGAGCAGTACTTC
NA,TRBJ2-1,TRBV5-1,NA,CASSLATDLYNEQFF,TGCGCCAGCAGCTTGGCGACGGACCTCTACAATGAGCAGTTCTTC
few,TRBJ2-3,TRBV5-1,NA,CASSSPERGVPDTQYF,TGCGCCAGCAGCTCCCCCGAACGGGGCGTACCAGATACGCAGTATTTT
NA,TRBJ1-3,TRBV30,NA,CAWSVAGAGNTIYF,TGTGCCTGGAGTGTCGCGGGGGCTGGAAACACCATATATTTT
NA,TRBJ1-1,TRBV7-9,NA,CASRPKTEAFF,TGTGCCAGCAGGCCGAAAACTGAAGCTTTCTTT
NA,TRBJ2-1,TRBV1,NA,CTSSQRALNEQFF,TGCACCAGCAGCCAGAGGGCCCTCAATGAGCAGTTCTTC
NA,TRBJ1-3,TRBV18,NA,CASSPPGSGNTIYF,TGTGCCAGCTCACCACCGGGTTCTGGAAACACCATATATTTT
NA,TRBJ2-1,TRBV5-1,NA,CASRPGEGQDLIF,TGCGCCAGCAGGCCTGGTGAGGGACAAGATTTGATCTTC
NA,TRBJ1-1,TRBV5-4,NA,CASSLAGIRGEAFF,TGTGCCAGCAGCTTGGCCGGAATACGTGGTGAAGCTTTCTTT
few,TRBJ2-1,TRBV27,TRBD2,CASSLLAGGVNEQFF,TGTGCCAGCAGTTTACTAGCGGGAGGGGTAAATGAGCAGTTCTTC
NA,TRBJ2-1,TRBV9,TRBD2,CASSVGASSGMSGRYNEQFF,TGTGCCAGCAGCGTAGGGGCCTCTAGCGGGATGTCGGGTAGGTACAATGAGCAGTTCTTC
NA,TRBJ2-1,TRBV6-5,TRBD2,CASSYSRAGGNNEQFF,TGTGCCAGCAGTTACTCGAGGGCGGGAGGTAACAATGAGCAGTTCTTC
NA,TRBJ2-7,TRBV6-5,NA,CASSNPGSSSYEQYF,TGTGCCAGCAGCAACCCGGGGAGTAGCTCCTACGAGCAGTACTTC
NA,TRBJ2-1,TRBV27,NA,CASSFRPNRWDEQFF,TGTGCCAGCAGTTTTCGGCCCAACCGGTGGGATGAGCAGTTCTTC
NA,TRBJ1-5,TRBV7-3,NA,CASSFGTGGPQHF,TGTGCCAGCAGCTTTGGGACCGGAGGGCCCCAGCATTTT
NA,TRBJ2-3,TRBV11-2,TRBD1,CASSPQLGTVAAGYTQYF,TGTGCCAGCAGCCCCCAGCTTGGGACAGTCGCCGCAGGGTATACGCAGTATTTT
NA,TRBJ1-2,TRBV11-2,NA,CASRMPPRTLNYGYTF,TGTGCCAGCAGAATGCCCCCCAGGACCCTAAACTATGGCTACACCTTC
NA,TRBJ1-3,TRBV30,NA,CAWSVPPARNTIYF,TGTGCCTGGAGTGTACCCCCCGCCCGAAACACCATATATTTT
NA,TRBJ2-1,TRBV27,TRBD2,CAIPQPSGKAPSSYNEQFF,TGTGCCATCCCCCAACCGAGCGGGAAGGCCCCGAGCTCCTACAATGAGCAGTTCTTC
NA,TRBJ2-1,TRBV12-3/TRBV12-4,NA,CASSLGTRKQFF,TGTGCCAGCAGTTTAGGGACGCGTAAGCAGTTCTTC
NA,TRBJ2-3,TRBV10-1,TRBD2,CASSARGVPGRTRDTQYF,TGCGCCAGCAGTGCCCGGGGGGTCCCCGGGCGAACCCGAGATACGCAGTATTTT
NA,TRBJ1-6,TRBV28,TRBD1,CASSPPIGQGSSYNSPLHF,TGTGCCAGCAGTCCACCCATCGGACAGGGAAGCTCCTATAATTCACCCCTCCACTTT
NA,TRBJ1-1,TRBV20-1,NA,CSVPRATEAFF,TGCAGTGTCCCCAGGGCCACTGAAGCTTTCTTT
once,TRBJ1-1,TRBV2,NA,CASSYQGRTEAFF,TGTGCCAGCAGTTACCAGGGTAGAACTGAAGCTTTCTTT
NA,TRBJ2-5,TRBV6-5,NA,CAITWGRQVQETQYF,TGTGCCATCACTTGGGGGAGACAGGTTCAAGAGACCCAGTACTTC
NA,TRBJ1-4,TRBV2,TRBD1,CASRQGGEKLFF,TGTGCCAGCAGACAGGGGGGTGAAAAACTGTTTTTT
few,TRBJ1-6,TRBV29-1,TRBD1,CSVRTGNSPLHF,TGCAGCGTTAGGACAGGAAATTCACCCCTCCACTTT
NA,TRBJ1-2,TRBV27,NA,CASSHPNYGYTF,TGTGCCAGCAGCCATCCGAACTATGGCTACACCTTC
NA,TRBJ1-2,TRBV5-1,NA,CASSLAGAENYGYTF,TGCGCCAGCAGCTTGGCAGGGGCAGAGAACTATGGCTACACCTTC
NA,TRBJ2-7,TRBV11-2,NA,CASSLDRQLYEQYF,TGTGCCAGCAGCTTAGATCGACAGTTGTACGAGCAGTACTTC
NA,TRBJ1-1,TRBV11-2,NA,CASSPATEAFF,TGTGCCAGCAGCCCCGCCACTGAAGCTTTCTTT
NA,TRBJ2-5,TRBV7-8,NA,CASSLPGRQETQYF,TGTGCCAGCAGCCTCCCGGGGCGTCAAGAGACCCAGTACTTC
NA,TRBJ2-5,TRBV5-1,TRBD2,CASSLNSGAFVETQYF,TGCGCCAGCAGCTTAAATAGCGGGGCGTTTGTAGAGACCCAGTACTTC
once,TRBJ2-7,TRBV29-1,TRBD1,CSAGTGVREQYF,TGCAGCGCCGGGACAGGGGTGAGGGAGCAGTACTTC
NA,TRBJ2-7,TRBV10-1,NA,CASSESLRLGEQYF,TGCGCCAGCAGTGAGTCATTGAGGCTAGGGGAGCAGTACTTC
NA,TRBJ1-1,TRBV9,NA,CASSTSGGMNTEAFF,TGTGCCAGCAGCACCTCCGGGGGCATGAACACTGAAGCTTTCTTT
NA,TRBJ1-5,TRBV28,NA,CASSLLPYSNQPQHF,TGTGCCAGCAGTTTATTGCCCTACTCCAATCAGCCCCAGCATTTT
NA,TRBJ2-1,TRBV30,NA,CAWARLALEQFF,TGTGCCTGGGCTCGTCTAGCACTAGAGCAGTTCTTC
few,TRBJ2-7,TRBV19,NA,CASSIQGGNYEQYF,TGTGCCAGTAGTATTCAGGGGGGGAACTACGAGCAGTACTTC
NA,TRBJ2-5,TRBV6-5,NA,CASRRRAGYETQYF,TGTGCCAGCCGACGGCGGGCGGGGTACGAGACCCAGTACTTC
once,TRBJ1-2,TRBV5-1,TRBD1,CASREQTGGIGYTF,TGCGCCAGCAGAGAACAGACAGGGGGCATTGGCTACACCTTC
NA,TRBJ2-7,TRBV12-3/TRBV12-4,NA,CASTGQLGEQYF,TGTGCCAGCACCGGACAGTTGGGCGAGCAGTACTTC
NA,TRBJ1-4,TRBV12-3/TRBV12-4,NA,CASQRRGNEKLFF,TGTGCCAGCCAACGCCGGGGAAATGAAAAACTGTTTTTT
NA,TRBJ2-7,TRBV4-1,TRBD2,CASSPGLAGAYEQYF,TGCGCCAGCAGCCCGGGGCTAGCGGGAGCCTACGAGCAGTACTTC
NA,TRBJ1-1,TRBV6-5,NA,CASVREASGEAFF,TGTGCCAGCGTTAGGGAGGCGAGTGGTGAAGCTTTCTTT
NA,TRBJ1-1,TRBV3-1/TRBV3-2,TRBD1,CASRPRFTGDTEAFF,TGTGCCAGCAGACCAAGATTTACAGGGGACACTGAAGCTTTCTTT
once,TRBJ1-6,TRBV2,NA,CASSLWRDTNSPLHF,TGTGCCAGCAGCCTTTGGAGGGACACTAATTCACCCCTCCACTTT
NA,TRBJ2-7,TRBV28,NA,CASSFPGTYEQYF,TGTGCCAGCAGTTTTCCAGGAACCTACGAGCAGTACTTC
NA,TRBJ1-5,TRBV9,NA,CASGYGGDQPQHF,TGTGCCAGCGGTTACGGAGGGGACCAGCCCCAGCATTTT
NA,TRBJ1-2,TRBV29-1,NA,CSVDRVSHYGYTF,TGCAGCGTTGACAGAGTCAGCCATTATGGCTACACCTTC
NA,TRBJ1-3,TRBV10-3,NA,CATRWTLSGNTIYF,TGTGCCACCCGTTGGACCCTCTCTGGAAACACCATATATTTT
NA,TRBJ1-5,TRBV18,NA,CASSQQGQPQHF,TGTGCCAGCTCACAACAGGGACAGCCCCAGCATTTT
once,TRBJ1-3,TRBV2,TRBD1,CASSGPGGSSGNTIYF,TGTGCCAGCAGTGGGCCAGGGGGCAGCTCTGGAAACACCATATATTTT
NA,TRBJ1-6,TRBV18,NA,CASSLDNSPLHF,TGTGCCAGCTCACTTGATAATTCACCCCTCCACTTT
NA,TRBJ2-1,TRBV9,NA,CASSPGSTRLGYNEQFF,TGTGCCAGCAGCCCAGGCTCGACTAGGTTAGGTTACAATGAGCAGTTCTTC
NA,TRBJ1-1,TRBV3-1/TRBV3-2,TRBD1,CASSPRGQGTEAFF,TGTGCCAGCAGCCCCAGGGGGCAGGGCACTGAAGCTTTCTTT
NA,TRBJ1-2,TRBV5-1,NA,CASSLFKDGYTF,TGCGCCAGCAGCTTGTTTAAAGATGGCTACACCTTC
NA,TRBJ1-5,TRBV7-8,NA,CASSPVDTSNQPQHF,TGTGCCAGCAGTCCGGTGGACACTAGCAATCAGCCCCAGCATTTT
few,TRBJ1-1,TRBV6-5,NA,CASSYAYLNTEAFF,TGTGCCAGCAGTTACGCATATTTGAACACTGAAGCTTTCTTT